This T cell receptor beta chain was observed in a study of PD-1 blockade in mismatch repair-deficient tumors. As for the study in general: Patients had over 10 mismatch repair-deficient cancer types, all previously treated and progressing. Study-level results: Rapid post-treatment expansion, then contraction, generally preceding radiologic response, marked tumor-resident clones.

This CDR3 has 18 amino acids. V was clipped by 2 bases and J by 6 bases; unmatched bases: 11. The germline gives CDR1 MDHEN, CDR2 SYDVKM. All patients were mismatch repair deficient, assessed by either PCR or immunohistochemistry. As to this clone: What it recognizes is unknown.

Profiled with immunoSEQ multiplex PCR; TCRdb holds only in-frame clones, not every one. The table has approximately 25,000 clones, more than 80% seen once; the top ten hold 20%. The clonotype comes from an adult with mismatch repair-deficient cancer. Sequenced here: peripheral blood, sampled 12 weeks after starting pembrolizumab. The V call is TRBV28, the J call TRBJ1-4; 11 bases line up with TRBD1. CDR3: CASSLLDRGRTVDEKLFF. The CDR3 DNA follows: TGTGCCAGCAGTTTACTGGACAGGGGGCGAACAGTCGATGAAAAACTGTTTTTT.